The 21 T cell receptor beta chains below all came from one sample that was sequenced in a study of early T cells in non-severe SARS-CoV-2 infection. TCRdb passed the 5' RACE reads through MiXCR, listing each CDR3 protein once. The data hold some 60,000 distinct CDR3 sequences, with 10% to 15% observed a single time. The sample here was whole blood, taken at baseline. These receptors all stem from an adult who was a healthcare worker with PCR-confirmed SARS-CoV-2 infection or an uninfected control (not recorded which).

V usage is TRBV11-3 and J usage is TRBJ1-5; no firm D call. Germline V CDR1 and CDR2: SGHNT, YENEEA. V lost 5 bases to trimming and J lost 3 bases, with 14 bases between them. The CDR3 runs to 15 residues. The CDR3 spells CASSQLSVINQPQHF. DNA for the CDR3: TGTGCCAGCAGCCAACTAAGTGTGATCAATCAGCCCCAGCATTTT.

This clonotype was seen only a few times. The gene calls are TRBV6-2 or TRBV6-3 and TRBJ1-6, with 7 positions matching TRBD1. With V trimmed by 5 bases and J by 10 bases, 8 bases remained unmatched. Germline CDR1 MNHEY, CDR2 SVGEGT. The CDR3 is made up of 14 amino acids. This chain's CDR3 is CASSPGTEESPLHF. CDR3 DNA sequence: TGTGCCAGCAGTCCCGGGACAGAGGAATCACCCCTCCACTTT.

The table lists this clonotype with many counts. The rearrangement joins TRBV20-1 to TRBJ2-7; D is perhaps TRBD1 (6 bases). Trimming took off 7 bases at V and 3 bases at J, with 13 bases between the two ends. This CDR3 has 12 residues. The germline V gene has CDR1 DFQATT and CDR2 SNEGSKA (reference sequence). The CDR3 spells CSVTQGNYEQYF. Written as DNA, the CDR3 is TGCAGTGTTACACAGGGCAACTACGAGCAGTACTTC.

This clonotype has just a few counts. The chain has TRBV4-1 and TRBJ1-2, with no clear D. This CDR3 is 12 amino acids long. CDR1 and CDR2 from the germline V gene are MGHRA and YSYEKL. Between the trimmed V and J ends, which lost 0 bases and 2 bases, there was a span of 1 base. CDR3 DNA sequence: TGCGCCAGCAGCCAAGAGAACTATGGCTACACCTTC. As protein: CASSQENYGYTF.

V usage is TRBV7-8 and J usage is TRBJ1-3, with 8 nucleotides matching TRBD1. Germline CDR1 and CDR2: SGHVS and FQNEAQ. The CDR3 is 15 amino acids. Trimming removed 5 bases from V and 1 base from J; junction bases left unmatched: 4. The CDR3: CASSVTGGSGNTIYF. The CDR3 DNA sequence: TGTGCCAGCAGCGTTACAGGGGGATCTGGAAACACCATATATTTT. Variable domain in full (rest from reference TRBV7-8 and TRBJ1-3): GAGVSQSPRYKVAKRGQDVALRCDPISGHVSLFWYQQALGQGPEFLTYFQNEAQLDKSGLPSDRFFAERPEGSVSTLKIQRTQQEDSAVYLCASSVTGGSGNTIYFGEGSWLTVV.

The gene calls are TRBV29-1 and TRBJ2-3; perhaps TRBD2 as D (5 bases). Germline CDR1 and CDR2: SQVTM and ANQGSEA. Trimming shortened V by 3 bases and J by 1 base, and 8 bases separated the two germline ends. The CDR3 has 13 residues. As DNA, the CDR3 is TGCAGCGTTGATACCGGGGGCACAGATACGCAGTATTTT. Its protein product is CSVDTGGTDTQYF.

This clonotype counts as medium-sized. The V call is TRBV20-1, the J call TRBJ1-5; 9 bases line up with TRBD1. Trimming at V came to 5 bases and at J to 2 bases, leaving 7 bases not matched to a gene. CDR1 and CDR2 (germline): DFQATT, SNEGSKA (reference sequence). The CDR3 extends over 15 amino acids. The CDR3: CSALQGAGGNQPQHF. CDR3 nucleotide sequence: TGCAGTGCTCTACAGGGGGCGGGCGGCAATCAGCCCCAGCATTTT.

This clonotype was counted a few times. The gene calls are TRBV5-6 and TRBJ2-5; 8 nucleotides match TRBD2. After removal of 5 bases from V and 1 base from J, the junction contained 10 bases not matched to a gene. Germline CDR1 is SGHDT and CDR2 is YYEEEE. CDR3 length: 16 amino acids. CDR3 loop: CASRPVAGGVQETQYF. The CDR3 DNA reads as TGTGCCAGCAGGCCAGTTGCGGGGGGCGTCCAAGAGACCCAGTACTTC.

This clonotype was found many times. The chain uses TRBV27 and TRBJ2-3; no firm D call. V was shortened by 0 bases and J by 3 bases, with 10 bases between the two germline ends. The germline V gene encodes CDR1 MNHEY and CDR2 SMNVEV (reference sequence). This CDR3 is built from 15 residues. The CDR3: CASSLSGFLTDTQYF. The CDR3 nucleotides are TGTGCCAGCAGTTTATCAGGGTTTTTGACAGATACGCAGTATTTT.

This clonotype was seen repeatedly, ten times or more. The chain carries TRBV28 and TRBJ2-3, with 9 bases that match TRBD1. CDR1 and CDR2 (germline): MDHEN, SYDVKM. This CDR3 comprises 13 residues. Trimming took 7 bases from V and 11 from J; bases not matched to a gene: 10. CDR3 sequence: CASTTGGQGGQYF. CDR3 DNA sequence: TGTGCCAGCACCACAGGGGGACAGGGCGGGCAGTATTTT.

This clonotype has just one count. The V call is TRBV7-2, the J call TRBJ2-1; D is perhaps TRBD2 (6 bases). V lost 6 bases to trimming and J lost 8 bases, with 17 bases between them. CDR3 size: 14 residues. The germline CDR1 and CDR2 sequences are SGHTA and FQGNSA. The CDR3 spells CASRDTSAGHEQFF. The CDR3 DNA is TGTGCCAGCAGGGATACCTCGGCGGGGCATGAGCAGTTCTTC. Filled out from reference TRBV7-2 and TRBJ2-1, the complete variable domain reads GAGVSQSPSNKVTEKGKDVELRCDPISGHTALYWYRQSLGQGLEFLIYFQGNSAPDKSGLPSDRFSAERTGGSVSTLTIQRTQQEDSAVYLCASRDTSAGHEQFFGPGTRLTVL.

The chain joins TRBV6-2 or TRBV6-3 to TRBJ2-7; tentatively, D is TRBD1 (6 bases). Looked up from germline, CDR1 is MNHEY and CDR2 is SVGEGT. V was shortened by 6 bases and J by 2 bases, with 8 bases between the two germline ends. CDR3 length: 12 amino acids. CDR3 sequence (DNA): TGTGCCAGCAGGCGACAGGCCTACGAGCAGTACTTC. Translating it yields CASRRQAYEQYF.

This clonotype was recorded only once. The chain uses TRBV6-2 or TRBV6-3 and TRBJ2-6, with 7 bases aligning to TRBD1. The CDR3 length is 20 residues. Germline values: CDR1 MNHEY, CDR2 SVGEGT. The ends lost 4 bases at V and 0 bases at J; junction bases unmatched: 15. The CDR3 DNA reads as TGTGCCAGCAGTTTTCCCGTTACGGGACAGTTAAGCTCTGGGGCCAACGTCCTGACTTTC. Translation gives CASSFPVTGQLSSGANVLTF.

The chain combines TRBV27 with TRBJ2-7, with TRBD1 as a possible D gene (6 bases). Per the germline V gene, CDR1 is MNHEY and CDR2 is SMNVEV (reference sequence). This CDR3 comprises 14 residues. V dropped 4 bases and J dropped 4 bases, with 14 bases sitting between them. The chain's CDR3 is CASSSDRDNYEQYF. The CDR3 DNA follows: TGTGCCAGCAGTTCCGACCGGGACAATTACGAGCAGTACTTC.

This clonotype was seen only a few times. The chain couples TRBV7-8 to TRBJ2-3; 8 bases agree with TRBD1. The germline V gene encodes CDR1 SGHVS and CDR2 FQNEAQ. The V and J ends lost 3 bases and 2 bases, in that order; junction bases with no gene match: 7. The CDR3 loop spans 16 amino acids. Here the CDR3 reads CASSFRDRYDTDTQYF. CDR3 nucleotides: TGTGCCAGCAGCTTTAGGGACAGGTACGACACAGATACGCAGTATTTT.

This clonotype was found a few times. The genes are TRBV4-1 and TRBJ1-2; D remains ambiguous. Germline values: CDR1 MGHRA, CDR2 YSYEKL. The CDR3 totals 14 residues. Trimming stripped 0 bases from V and 1 base from J, with 6 bases between. The CDR3 loop reads CASSQDPVNYGYTF. CDR3 nucleotides: TGCGCCAGCAGCCAAGACCCGGTTAACTATGGCTACACCTTC.

The V call is TRBV6-5, the J call TRBJ2-3; 9 bases agree with TRBD2. The junction had 6 bases not matched to a gene; V was cut back by 6 bases and J by 2 bases. This CDR3 contains 15 residues. Germline CDR1 MNHEY, CDR2 SVGAGI. The CDR3 reads CASRRAGGATDTQYF. For the CDR3, the DNA is TGTGCCAGCAGGAGGGCGGGAGGGGCCACAGATACGCAGTATTTT.

The chain has TRBV28 and TRBJ1-1, with D unresolved. The ends were cut back, 5 bases at V and 0 bases at J, with 13 bases in the middle. The CDR3 covers 15 residues. CDR1 MDHEN and CDR2 SYDVKM come from the germline V gene. The CDR3 here is CASSPWESLNTEAFF. The CDR3 DNA reads TGTGCCAGCAGTCCATGGGAGTCCTTGAACACTGAAGCTTTCTTT.

This chain joins TRBV7-9 and TRBJ2-7; the match to TRBD2 covers 10 bases. The V gene's germline CDR1 is SEHNR and CDR2 FQNEAQ (reference sequence). The CDR3 is 18 residues long. After removal of 5 bases from V and 1 base from J, the junction contained 14 bases not matched to a gene. The CDR3 bases are TGTGCCAGCAGCCCATGGACTAGCGGCTACAGCGTTTCCTACGAGCAGTACTTC. It specifies CASSPWTSGYSVSYEQYF.

This clonotype has only a few counts. CDR3 in DNA: TGCGCCAGCAGCCAAGATTGGCAGGCCTACGAGCAGTACTTC. It yields the protein CASSQDWQAYEQYF. The rearrangement uses TRBV4-3 and TRBJ2-7; no clear D. Per the germline V gene, CDR1 is LGHNA and CDR2 is YSLEER. With 0 bases removed from V and 2 bases from J, the gap between germline ends came to 8 bases. The CDR3 spans 14 residues.

In this sample, this clonotype turned up a few times. The chain recombines TRBV20-1 with TRBJ2-3, with 16 positions matching TRBD2. Trimming cost V 6 bases and J 2 bases; bases outside gene matches: 20. In germline, CDR1 is DFQATT, CDR2 SNEGSKA (reference sequence). The CDR3 consists of 21 residues. Written as DNA, the CDR3 is TGCAGTGCCCGGGACACTTCCGGGACTAGCGGGGGGGATTTATTCACAGATACGCAGTATTTT. This translates into CSARDTSGTSGGDLFTDTQYF.